The sequence of this T cell receptor beta chain was determined in a study of T cells in Graves' hyperthyroidism and ophthalmopathy. A few counts support this clonotype. It was RNA transcripts that yielded the amplified TCR beta CDR3 regions. The TCR CDR3 first-round RT-PCR relied on the HTBI primer set. TCRdb used MiXCR to reprocess the multiplex PCR reads, holding one entry per CDR3 protein. The data contain under 450,000 distinct CDR3 sequences, about 14% of them singletons. Diagnosis of hyperthyroidism was new in patients aged 18 to 65, and its duration was under 2 months. Germline V gene data show CDR1 as SEHNR and CDR2 as FQNEAQ (reference sequence). V gave up 3 bases and J gave up 9 bases; unmatched junction bases: 4. This CDR3 has 13 amino acids.

The sequencing sample was made of blood. This chain joins TRBV7-9 and TRBJ1-2; 10 positions agree with TRBD1. The TCR was taken from a man in his thirties or forties with Graves' hyperthyroidism that later progressed to Graves' ophthalmopathy. The CDR3 reads CASSLGTGVSYTF. In DNA, the CDR3 is TGTGCCAGCAGCTTGGGGACAGGGGTTAGCTACACCTTC.